These 23 T cell receptor beta chains came from one sample sequenced in a study of cytomegalovirus exposure and HLA in healthy donors. PCR employed 60 Vbeta and 13 Jbeta primers. TCRdb keeps only in-frame clones here, not all; method: immunoSEQ multiplex PCR. The sample includes 100,000 to 120,000 clones, around 80% of them seen just once. The specimen was PBMCs. These receptors all come from a man under 40 in good health and CMV-seronegative.

This chain links TRBV10-3 with TRBJ1-4; possible D gene TRBD1, 5 bases. The CDR3 extends over 15 amino acids. Germline V gene sequence: CDR1 ENHRY, CDR2 SYGVKD. V lost 6 bases, J lost 8 bases, and 19 bases lay in between. The CDR3 spells CAIRPGLSYGEKLFF. As DNA, the CDR3 is TGTGCCATCAGGCCGGGACTGAGTTATGGGGAAAAACTGTTTTTT.

This clone was picked up a small number of times. The chain carries TRBV7-9 and TRBJ2-5; TRBD2 aligns across 7 bases. This CDR3 comprises 15 residues. The V and J ends lost 9 bases and 1 base, in that order; junction bases with no gene match: 11. The germline V gene encodes CDR1 SEHNR and CDR2 FQNEAQ (reference sequence). As DNA, the CDR3 is TGTGCCAGTGGTCCGGGACTACTACTCCAAGAGACCCAGTACTTC. Its protein product is CASGPGLLLQETQYF.

This chain connects TRBV7-9 to TRBJ1-1; D is perhaps TRBD1 (6 bases). The V end lost 3 bases, the J end lost 6 bases, and 14 bases lay between the germline ends. From germline, CDR1 is SEHNR and CDR2 FQNEAQ (reference sequence). This CDR3 has 14 residues. CDR3 loop: CASSLDSEYSEAFF. DNA for the CDR3: TGTGCCAGCAGCTTGGACAGCGAGTATTCTGAAGCTTTCTTT.

The chain couples TRBV30 to TRBJ2-3; 9 bases fit TRBD1. There are 14 residues in the CDR3. V shed 1 base and J 1 base; nucleotides not matched to a gene: 0. The germline V gene has CDR1 GTSNPN and CDR2 SVGIG (reference sequence). In nucleotides, the CDR3 is TGTGCCTGGAGTGGGACAGGGGGCACAGATACGCAGTATTTT. As protein: CAWSGTGGTDTQYF.

This clone appeared a few times. V gene TRBV7-2 combines with J gene TRBJ1-5, with D hard to call. Germline V gives CDR1 SGHTA, CDR2 FQGNSA. Trimming stripped 1 base from V and 3 bases from J, with 7 bases between. This CDR3 is 14 amino acids long. CDR3 loop: CASSLVASNQPQHF. As DNA, the CDR3 is TGTGCCAGCAGCTTAGTGGCCTCCAATCAGCCCCAGCATTTT.

J is TRBJ2-5 and V is TRBV9; 9 bases agree with TRBD1. The CDR3 loop spans 16 amino acids. Germline CDR1 is SGDLS and CDR2 is YYNGEE. Losses at the gene ends were 4 bases for V and 4 bases for J; bases not matched to a gene: 11. This CDR3 is CASSPYRDRVTETQYF. In DNA, the CDR3 is TGTGCCAGCAGCCCCTACCGGGACAGGGTGACAGAGACCCAGTACTTC.

V usage is TRBV6-5 and J usage is TRBJ2-7, with 9 positions matching TRBD2. Germline V lookup: CDR1 MNHEY, CDR2 SVGAGI. The trim removed 5 bases at V and 3 bases at J, leaving 5 bases unmatched. There are 14 residues in the CDR3. The CDR3 bases are TGTGCCAGCAGTAGCAGCGGGAGGCTCTACGAGCAGTACTTC. Encoded protein: CASSSSGRLYEQYF.

CDR3 sequence reads: CASSQEVGGRAPNEQFF. CDR3 nucleotides: TGTGCCAGCAGCCAAGAGGTAGGGGGTAGGGCCCCAAATGAGCAGTTCTTC. The chain joins TRBV4-2 to TRBJ2-1, with D tentatively TRBD1 (6 bases). This CDR3 contains 17 residues. Trimming stripped 0 bases from V and 7 bases from J, with 19 bases between. Germline V lookup: CDR1 LGHNA, CDR2 YNFKEQ.

CDR3 amino acids: CASSSQGWGNTEAFF. The CDR3 DNA is TGCGCCAGCAGTTCCCAGGGGTGGGGGAACACTGAAGCTTTCTTT. The chain employs TRBV10-2 and TRBJ1-1, with D possibly TRBD1 on 6 matching bases. Trimming took 5 bases from V and 1 from J, leaving 14 bases between them. Germline loops: CDR1 WSHSY, CDR2 SAAADI. The CDR3 has 15 amino acids.

Only one count was recorded for this clone. The chain has TRBV5-4 and TRBJ2-1; D is perhaps TRBD2 (6 bases). This CDR3 has 16 residues. The V gene's germline CDR1 is SGHNT and CDR2 YYREEE (reference sequence). Trimming took off 0 bases at V and 3 bases at J, with 13 bases between the two ends. The CDR3 sequence is CASSLGGGMIYNEQFF. The DNA of the CDR3 is TGTGCCAGCAGCTTGGGAGGCGGGATGATCTACAATGAGCAGTTCTTC.

The rearrangement links TRBV5-5 to TRBJ2-2; 7 nucleotides match TRBD2. The CDR3 runs 16 residues. CDR1 and CDR2 (germline): SGHKS, YYEKEE (reference sequence). The V segment lost 3 bases and the J segment 1 base; nucleotides outside the gene matches: 6. The CDR3 nucleotides are TGTGCCAGCAGCTGGCCTTCTAGCGGGAACACCGGGGAGCTGTTTTTT. It yields the protein CASSWPSSGNTGELFF.

The chain employs TRBV5-4 and TRBJ2-7, with 7 nucleotides matching TRBD1. Germline assignment: CDR1 SGHNT and CDR2 YYREEE (reference sequence). Germline trimming cut 7 bases from V and 6 bases from J; bases unmatched to any gene: 10. The CDR3 sequence is 13 residues long. The CDR3 loop is CASGPRQGREQYF. The CDR3 nucleotides read TGTGCCAGCGGCCCTCGACAGGGCCGCGAGCAGTACTTC.

The table lists this clone with a count of one. The CDR3 here is CASSASDSSYNEQFF. The CDR3 coding sequence is TGTGCCAGCAGTGCCTCGGACAGCTCCTACAATGAGCAGTTCTTC. The chain uses TRBV6-5 and TRBJ2-1; D perhaps matches TRBD1 (6 bases). The germline V and J ends were trimmed by 5 bases and 0 bases, with 11 bases remaining between them. Germline CDR1 is MNHEY and CDR2 is SVGAGI. This CDR3 has 15 residues.

This rearrangement joins TRBV2 to TRBJ2-3; D is unresolved. This CDR3 is 14 amino acids long. The V gene's germline CDR1 is SNHLY and CDR2 FYNNEI. V was pared by 6 bases and J by 0 bases, with 10 bases between. The CDR3 spells CASREWPSTDTQYF. CDR3 DNA sequence: TGTGCCAGCAGGGAGTGGCCCAGCACAGATACGCAGTATTTT.

This chain links TRBV29-1 with TRBJ2-7, with 9 bases matching TRBD1. The CDR3 totals 14 residues. CDR1 is SQVTM, CDR2 ANQGSEA, per germline. After removal of 7 bases from V and 4 bases from J, the junction contained 11 bases not matched to a gene. The CDR3 nucleotides read TGCAGCGCCGCTAGTGGGACAGGGCGGTACGAGCAGTACTTC. It translates to CSAASGTGRYEQYF.

J is TRBJ2-7 and V is TRBV5-1, with 8 bases lining up with TRBD2. CDR1 SGHRS and CDR2 YFSETQ come from the germline V gene. V gave up 1 base and J gave up 7 bases; unmatched junction bases: 10. This CDR3 comprises 15 residues. The CDR3 nucleotides are TGCGCCAGCAGCTTGCGGGGGGGCGGGGTGGAGGAGCAGTACTTC. As protein: CASSLRGGGVEEQYF.

The count of this clone is one. The chain links TRBV25-1 to TRBJ2-5; a weak D match, TRBD1 (7 bases). CDR1 MGHDK and CDR2 SYGVNS come from the germline V gene. Trimming shortened V by 6 bases and J by 4 bases, and 18 bases separated the two germline ends. The CDR3 is 15 amino acids. In DNA, the CDR3 is TGTGCCAGCAGACATCCAGGGGGAGGAGTAGAGACCCAGTACTTC. Translation: CASRHPGGGVETQYF.

The CDR3 protein is CASVVGEGQPQHF. In DNA, the CDR3 is TGTGCCAGCGTCGTAGGGGAGGGTCAGCCCCAGCATTTT. The V gene is TRBV18, the J gene TRBJ1-5, with a possible D match to TRBD1 (5 bases). V was pared by 8 bases and J by 6 bases, with 14 bases between. CDR1 is KGHSH and CDR2 is LQKENI in the germline V gene. The CDR3 runs to 13 residues.

This chain links TRBV15 with TRBJ2-6; 10 nucleotides agree with TRBD2. The CDR3 runs to 21 residues. Per germline, CDR1 LNHNV and CDR2 YYDKDF (reference sequence). J was trimmed by 1 base and V by 2 bases; bases with no gene match: 14. The CDR3 sequence: CATSRPRGLAGVGSGANVLTF. The CDR3 nucleotides are TGTGCCACCAGCAGACCTCGGGGTCTAGCGGGAGTAGGGTCTGGGGCCAACGTCCTGACTTTC.

DNA of the CDR3: TGTGCCAGCATGCAGGGCACCTATGGCTACACCTTC. This encodes CASMQGTYGYTF. The V gene is TRBV6-6, the J gene TRBJ1-2, with D perhaps matching TRBD1 (5 bases). Per the germline V gene, CDR1 is MNHNY and CDR2 is SVGAGI (reference sequence). The V end lost 7 bases, the J end lost 4 bases, and 10 bases lay between the germline ends. This CDR3 comprises 12 residues.

This chain uses TRBV6-8 with TRBJ2-3; TRBD2 might be the D (5 bases). Germline V CDR1 and CDR2: MNHGY, SAAAGT. This CDR3 comprises 11 residues. V lost 8 bases and J lost 6, with 9 bases in between. The chain's CDR3 is CASGSDDTQYF. CDR3 coding DNA: TGTGCCAGCGGGAGTGACGATACGCAGTATTTT.

This chain connects TRBV28 to TRBJ2-7, with TRBD1 as a possible D gene (6 bases). The CDR3 has 14 residues. Per the germline V gene, CDR1 is MDHEN and CDR2 is SYDVKM. The ends were cut back, 6 bases at V and 0 bases at J, with 12 bases in the middle. DNA of the CDR3: TGTGCCAGCAGAAAAACAGGGATCTCCTACGAGCAGTACTTC. Translated, it gives CASRKTGISYEQYF.

The CDR3 sequence is CSAEQYEQFF. The CDR3 DNA reads as TGCAGCGCCGAACAGTATGAGCAGTTCTTC. The chain employs TRBV29-1 and TRBJ2-1; D call uncertain. The CDR3 runs to 10 residues. Germline assignment: CDR1 SQVTM and CDR2 ANQGSEA. Trimming took off 7 bases at V and 8 bases at J, with 9 bases between the two ends.